Below are 14 T cell receptor beta chains sequenced from a single sample in a study of monozygotic twins with cystic fibrosis. Sequencing was performed with immunoSEQ multiplex PCR; in TCRdb, only in-frame clones are kept and a portion is missing. The sample records tens of thousands of clones, more than 75% being singletons. The sample consisted of blood. These receptors were collected from a young woman with cystic fibrosis.

This chain uses TRBV5-1 with TRBJ1-1, with 9 bases aligning to TRBD1. V gave up 2 bases and J gave up 1 base; unmatched junction bases: 6. This CDR3 contains 16 residues. The germline V gene has CDR1 SGHRS and CDR2 YFSETQ. The CDR3 protein is CASSFFAGQGNTEAFF. The DNA of the CDR3 is TGCGCCAGCAGCTTTTTTGCGGGACAGGGGAACACTGAAGCTTTCTTT.

The genes are TRBV23-1 and TRBJ1-5; 7 bases are shared with TRBD1. TRBV23-1 has ORF status, its function being uncertain. The CDR3 length is 15 residues. The V and J ends lost 4 bases and 5 bases, in that order; junction bases with no gene match: 8. CDR3 region: CASSPSDRPDQPQHF. The CDR3 region has the DNA TGCGCCAGCAGTCCCTCGGACAGGCCCGATCAGCCCCAGCATTTT.

This clone turned up a few times. The rearrangement joins TRBV14 to TRBJ2-1; 8 nucleotides line up with TRBD2. Trimming cost V 1 base and J 1 base; bases outside gene matches: 6. The germline V gene has CDR1 SGHDN and CDR2 FVKESK. The CDR3 totals 17 residues. The CDR3 reads CASSQGLAKGSYNEQFF. The CDR3 nucleotides are TGTGCCAGCAGCCAAGGACTAGCGAAGGGATCCTACAATGAGCAGTTCTTC.

V and J are TRBV4-1 and TRBJ2-7; TRBD2 aligns across 15 bases. Germline lookup yields CDR1 MGHRA and CDR2 YSYEKL. Unmatched junction bases numbered 8, after V lost 5 bases and J lost 0 bases. CDR3 length: 18 residues. In DNA, the CDR3 is TGCGCCAGCAGCTTTCGGACTAGCGGGGGGGCCGACTCCTACGAGCAGTACTTC. It translates to CASSFRTSGGADSYEQYF.

J is TRBJ1-4 and V is TRBV5-1, with 7 bases matching TRBD1. Losses at the gene ends were 3 bases for V and 7 bases for J; bases not matched to a gene: 9. Germline CDR1 and CDR2: SGHRS and YFSETQ. The CDR3 consists of 15 residues. The CDR3 is CASSSSGGGGEKLFF. CDR3 DNA: TGCGCCAGCAGCTCCTCAGGGGGAGGGGGTGAAAAACTGTTTTTT.

This clone has only a few counts. The rearrangement links TRBV10-3 to TRBJ1-2; no clear D. Trimming cost V 3 bases and J 5 bases, with 13 bases left between them. CDR1 and CDR2 (germline): ENHRY, SYGVKD. The CDR3 totals 14 residues. The CDR3 bases are TGTGCCATCAGTGATCCGGGGATGGAGTATGGCTACACCTTC. It specifies CAISDPGMEYGYTF.

The chain carries TRBV19 and TRBJ1-5; D gene ambiguous. The CDR3 is 13 amino acids. Germline CDR1 LNHDA, CDR2 SQIVND (reference sequence). Trimming cost V 6 bases and J 5 bases, with 11 bases left between them. The CDR3 nucleotides are TGTGCCAGTAGCCGGACCGGTGATCAGCCCCAGCATTTT. It specifies CASSRTGDQPQHF.

This chain links TRBV30 with TRBJ1-2; D remains unclear. This CDR3 has 14 residues. The V gene lost 4 bases and the J gene lost 7 bases, with 19 bases spanning the gap. Per germline, CDR1 GTSNPN and CDR2 SVGIG (reference sequence). CDR3 nucleotide sequence: TGTGCCTGGACAATCTACAACGGAGCGGGTGGCTACACCTTC. Translated: CAWTIYNGAGGYTF.

The chain joins TRBV30 to TRBJ2-5; either TRBD1 or TRBD2 may fit D (7 bases each). V lost 0 bases, J lost 4 bases, and 12 bases lay in between. CDR3 length: 14 amino acids. Germline loops: CDR1 GTSNPN, CDR2 SVGIG (reference sequence). CDR3 DNA: TGTGCCTGGAGTGTTCAGGGGGAGGGAGAGACCCAGTACTTC. Protein product: CAWSVQGEGETQYF.

V is TRBV5-1 and J is TRBJ2-7; tentative D call: TRBD1 (6 bases). CDR3 size: 14 residues. Germline V gene sequence: CDR1 SGHRS, CDR2 YFSETQ. The V and J ends lost 3 bases and 1 base respectively, with 11 bases between them. The CDR3 region is CASSSLDRSYEQYF. Here the CDR3 DNA reads TGCGCCAGCAGCTCCCTGGACAGATCCTACGAGCAGTACTTC. The full variable domain, completed using reference TRBV5-1 and TRBJ2-7, is KAGVTQTPRYLIKTRGQQVTLSCSPISGHRSVSWYQQTPGQGLQFLFEYFSETQRNKGNFPGRFSGRQFSNSRSEMNVSTLELGDSALYLCASSSLDRSYEQYFGPGTRLTVT.

The rearrangement links TRBV6-1 to TRBJ2-3; 10 bases align to TRBD1. CDR1 MNHNS and CDR2 SASEGT come from the germline V gene. The ends lost 5 bases at V and 5 bases at J; junction bases unmatched: 7. This CDR3 is 15 amino acids long. Here the CDR3 DNA reads TGTGCCAGCAGTTCCGGGACAGGGGCTAAAGATACGCAGTATTTT. This codes for CASSSGTGAKDTQYF.

The chain links TRBV7-8 to TRBJ1-1, with 7 positions matching TRBD1. Looked up from germline, CDR1 is SGHVS and CDR2 is FQNEAQ. The CDR3 has 16 residues. V dropped 5 bases and J dropped 0; count of bases not matched to a gene: 9. The CDR3: CASSPVEGAVNTEAFF. As DNA, the CDR3 is TGTGCCAGCAGCCCCGTTGAGGGGGCCGTGAACACTGAAGCTTTCTTT.

The V call is TRBV2, the J call TRBJ1-1; no clear D gene. This CDR3 spans 15 amino acids. CDR1 is SNHLY, CDR2 FYNNEI, per germline. V shed 6 bases and J shed 3 bases, with 17 bases lying between them. The CDR3 DNA is TGTGCCAGCAGCAAACAGCTCCTTATCGACACTGAAGCTTTCTTT. Amino acid sequence: CASSKQLLIDTEAFF.

This sequence joins TRBV5-1 and TRBJ2-3; 11 positions match TRBD2. This CDR3 spans 17 amino acids. Looked up from germline, CDR1 is SGHRS and CDR2 is YFSETQ. After removal of 2 bases from V and 0 bases from J, the junction contained 5 bases not matched to a gene. The CDR3 region has the DNA TGCGCCAGCAGCTTACTAGCGGGGGAAATAAGCACAGATACGCAGTATTTT. This translates into CASSLLAGEISTDTQYF.